Sequencing of this T cell receptor (beta chain) was carried out in a study of blood T cell repertoires in COVID-19 (TCRdb year 2020). Looking at the study overall: The collaborator samples originated in the United States, Italy and Spain and spanned the acute and convalescent phases of COVID-19. The material from the prospective study consisted of cDNA or gDNA derived from T cells, B-cell-depleted T cells, or PBMCs. Subjects who had been exposed to COVID-19, were actively infected with it, or had recovered from it provided the deeply sampled blood TCRbeta repertoires that made up the dataset. The repertoires were released in a freely available public database intended as a resource for research on the immune response to SARS-CoV-2. Samples were obtained from the ongoing ImmuneRACE study (first 160 participants) and from about 1,300 subjects provided by 6 global collaborators. Nearly every sample came with metadata listing a de-identified subject ID, COVID-19 status, age in years and sex. Where HLA class I and class II types were available, the types were taken from metadata supplied by the sample provider, not from assay-based typing. Here is what the overall study found, with its caveats: How much clinical and demographic metadata was included differed by source and by participant, and the metadata was provided uncurated.

From the cysteine up to the phenylalanine, the CDR3 has a length of 15 residues. Solely the CDR3 DNA is kept, with 45 bases framed from the first base. Trimming accounts for 2 bases at V and 10 bases at J, while the number of junction bases matched to no gene is 11. CDR1 LGHDT and CDR2 YNNKEL were looked up in the germline V gene (reference sequence). TCRbeta CDR3 regions were amplified from genomic DNA by means of the immunoSEQ Assay, a bias-controlled multiplex PCR. The published analysis was carried out like this. The number of nucleated cells in each sample was estimated by amplification of reference gene primers within the assay. To quantify the absolute abundance of each unique TCRbeta CDR3 rearrangement, sequence reads were collapsed and filtered. For each sample, productive Simpson clonality was calculated as the square root of Simpson's diversity index across productive rearrangements. Held by TCRdb, this immuneACCESS table contains in-frame sequences only and omits some clones. Under half of the omission traces to an unresolved V gene where checked; the cause of the rest is unknown. That table supplies the V and J calls and clone size; D and trimming were determined from the DNA. Recorded for this sample are about 80,000 clones; 60% to 85% of them occurred a single time. 15% to 20% of the sample rests with the top ten.

Turning to this clone: Its antigen is still unknown. Base qualities are not recorded, but no much larger clone differs from it by a single base.

The collaborating institutions used their own protocols to collect whole blood in K2EDTA tubes. For TCRbeta analysis, collaborator samples were shipped as frozen whole blood, as isolated PBMCs, or as DNA extracted from either sample type. Input material: peripheral blood. This chain joins TRBV3-1 (or the pseudogene TRBV3-2) to TRBJ2-3, with 8 bases matching TRBD2. The TCR comes from a human donor in a cohort sampled during active COVID-19. This receptor carries the CDR3 CASSQTLREAWAQYF. The DNA sequence follows: TGTGCCAGCAGCCAAACATTGCGGGAGGCTTGGGCGCAGTATTTT.